This is a list of T cell receptor beta chains from one sample in a study of molecular identifiers for immune sequencing clone quantification. TCRdb reprocessed the PCR reads with MiXCR, giving one entry per CDR3 protein. Found here are 20,000 or so distinct CDR3 sequences, about a fifth of them singletons; the top ten hold approximately 6.4%. The sample comprised naive CD8+ T cells from blood, with Jurkat cell RNA spiked in. The receptors stem from a human donor in good health. Some libraries in this study had Jurkat cell RNA spiked in. CDR3s include the opening cysteine and the closing phenylalanine or tryptophan. A D gene is named only where the DNA matches it firmly. Where a row states a size, it is once, few, many or the class of an expanded clone; other rows omit it.

V	D	J	size	CDR3	DNA
TRBV3-1	-	TRBJ2-7	many	CASSQYSSYEQYF	TGTGCCAGCAGCCAATATAGTTCCTACGAGCAGTACTTC
TRBV28	-	TRBJ1-2	-	CASSYLTRRALNYGYTF	TGTGCCAGCAGTTACTTGACCCGCAGGGCCCTCAACTATGGCTACACCTTC
TRBV10-2	-	TRBJ2-1	-	CASRDSSYNEQFF	TGCGCCAGTCGCGACAGCTCCTACAATGAGCAGTTCTTC
TRBV7-9	TRBD1	TRBJ1-2	many	CASSFGTVANYGYTF	TGTGCCAGCAGCTTCGGGACAGTAGCTAACTATGGCTACACCTTC
TRBV6-2/TRBV6-3	-	TRBJ2-1	medium-sized	CASSYLGSPTNEQFF	TGTGCCAGCAGTTACCTGGGGTCCCCCACCAATGAGCAGTTCTTC
TRBV7-9	-	TRBJ2-2	-	CASSLVGRVELFF	TGTGCCAGCAGCTTAGTCGGCAGGGTAGAGCTGTTTTTT
TRBV28	-	TRBJ2-2	few	CASSFFLIGAGELFF	TGTGCCAGCAGTTTTTTTCTTATCGGGGCCGGGGAGCTGTTTTTT
TRBV7-9	TRBD2	TRBJ2-7	-	CASSLVAGGAREQYF	TGTGCCAGCAGCTTGGTAGCGGGAGGGGCTAGGGAGCAGTACTTC
TRBV6-6	-	TRBJ2-7	many	CASSYVQAIEQYF	TGTGCCAGCAGTTACGTACAGGCCATCGAGCAGTACTTC
TRBV28	-	TRBJ2-1	many	CASSLFFSGGNEQFF	TGTGCCAGCAGTTTATTTTTTAGCGGTGGGAATGAGCAGTTCTTC
TRBV12-3/TRBV12-4	-	TRBJ2-1	many	CASSIVSEQFF	TGTGCCAGCAGTATTGTCAGTGAGCAGTTCTTC
TRBV10-2	TRBD2	TRBJ2-7	many	CASSVGRGVYEQYF	TGCGCCAGCAGTGTCGGGAGGGGAGTGTACGAGCAGTACTTC
TRBV7-9	TRBD2	TRBJ2-2	-	CASSERETDTGELFF	TGTGCCAGCTCTGAGCGGGAGACTGACACCGGGGAGCTGTTTTTT
TRBV27	-	TRBJ2-7	medium-sized	CASSLSRAVDEQYF	TGTGCCAGCAGTTTATCGAGGGCGGTTGACGAGCAGTACTTC
TRBV14	-	TRBJ2-2	-	CASSQEGARRNGELFF	TGTGCCAGCAGCCAAGAAGGTGCCCGGAGGAACGGGGAGCTGTTTTTT
TRBV6-2/TRBV6-3	-	TRBJ1-5	-	CASSHTLSGAQPQHF	TGTGCCAGCAGTCACACGCTCTCAGGGGCACAGCCCCAGCATTTT